The rows below give T cell receptor beta chains drawn from one sample of a study of shared clonotypes between healthy human individuals. The method was immunoSEQ multiplex PCR; TCRdb's version includes in-frame clones alone and lacks a portion of them. The sample includes about 2.1 million clones, just under 95% of them seen just once. The material sequenced was naive CD8+ T cells from PBMCs. These receptors all come from a man aged 18 to 30 in good health. Some clones in this sample may be carry-over from other donors' samples. Each CDR3 is given with its conserved first and last residue. Fields, in order: clone size, V gene, D gene, J gene, CDR3 DNA, CDR3 protein. A D gene is named only where the DNA matches it firmly. Clone size is shown for a subset of rows, as once, few, many or a class of expanded clone.

abundance: -
v_gene: TRBV6-1
d_gene: -
j_gene: TRBJ2-1
CDR3nt: TGTGCCAGCAGTGAAGGAGTGGGAAAGACAACGAGAGGCAATGAGCAGTTCTTC
CDR3aa: CASSEGVGKTTRGNEQFF

abundance: once
v_gene: TRBV7-2
d_gene: -
j_gene: TRBJ2-1
CDR3nt: TGTGCCAGCAGCCCCAGGGGTCCTGAGCAGTTCTTC
CDR3aa: CASSPRGPEQFF

abundance: -
v_gene: TRBV7-3
d_gene: -
j_gene: TRBJ2-7
CDR3nt: TGTGCCAGCAGCCTAGGGGGACTTACCTACGAGCAGTACTTC
CDR3aa: CASSLGGLTYEQYF

abundance: -
v_gene: TRBV9
d_gene: TRBD1
j_gene: TRBJ1-4
CDR3nt: TGTGCCAGCAGTAAAGGGTACAGGGGGCTGTCAGAGGAAAAACTGTTTTTT
CDR3aa: CASSKGYRGLSEEKLFF

abundance: -
v_gene: TRBV7-3
d_gene: -
j_gene: TRBJ2-5
CDR3nt: TGTGCCAGCAGCCTCGGGTCCTCCTCGGTGGAGACCCAGTACTTC
CDR3aa: CASSLGSSSVETQYF

abundance: -
v_gene: TRBV29-1
d_gene: -
j_gene: TRBJ2-4
CDR3nt: TGCAGCGTTGAAGTCGGGGATCCCAAAAACATTCAGTACTTC
CDR3aa: CSVEVGDPKNIQYF

abundance: few
v_gene: TRBV5-6
d_gene: -
j_gene: TRBJ1-1
CDR3nt: TGTGCCAGCAGCTTGGCTGCGCGAAACACTGAAGCTTTCTTT
CDR3aa: CASSLAARNTEAFF

abundance: -
v_gene: TRBV4-1
d_gene: -
j_gene: TRBJ2-7
CDR3nt: TGCGCCAGCAGCCAAGCCACAGGACAACTTACACTCTACGAGCAGTACTTC
CDR3aa: CASSQATGQLTLYEQYF

abundance: -
v_gene: TRBV30
d_gene: -
j_gene: TRBJ1-1
CDR3nt: TGTGCCTTCTCACGGACCCCTGAAGCTTTCTTT
CDR3aa: CAFSRTPEAFF

abundance: -
v_gene: TRBV11-2
d_gene: TRBD2
j_gene: TRBJ2-5
CDR3nt: TGTGCCAGCAGCTCAGGACTAGCGGGGGGCCAAGAGACCCAGTACTTC
CDR3aa: CASSSGLAGGQETQYF

abundance: -
v_gene: TRBV27
d_gene: -
j_gene: TRBJ2-7
CDR3nt: TGTGCCAGCAGTTCGGGACTCCACTACGAGCAGTACTTC
CDR3aa: CASSSGLHYEQYF

abundance: -
v_gene: TRBV7-9
d_gene: -
j_gene: TRBJ2-1
CDR3nt: TGTGCCAGCAGCGGGGGAAGTGAGCAGTTCTTC
CDR3aa: CASSGGSEQFF

abundance: -
v_gene: TRBV4-3
d_gene: -
j_gene: TRBJ2-2
CDR3nt: TGCGCCAGCAGCCCCCGCTGGGACACCGGGGAGCTGTTTTTT
CDR3aa: CASSPRWDTGELFF

abundance: -
v_gene: TRBV28
d_gene: -
j_gene: TRBJ1-2
CDR3nt: TGTGCCAGCAGTTTACGCAATTATGAAGGCTACACCTTC
CDR3aa: CASSLRNYEGYTF

abundance: -
v_gene: TRBV15
d_gene: TRBD2
j_gene: TRBJ2-1
CDR3nt: TGTGCCACCAGCGATCAGTGGGAGGGCCAAAGCGAGCAGTTCTTC
CDR3aa: CATSDQWEGQSEQFF

abundance: -
v_gene: TRBV5-1
d_gene: TRBD1
j_gene: TRBJ2-1
CDR3nt: TGCGCCAGCAGCTTGGGGGGACAGGGCAATGAGCAGTTCTTC
CDR3aa: CASSLGGQGNEQFF